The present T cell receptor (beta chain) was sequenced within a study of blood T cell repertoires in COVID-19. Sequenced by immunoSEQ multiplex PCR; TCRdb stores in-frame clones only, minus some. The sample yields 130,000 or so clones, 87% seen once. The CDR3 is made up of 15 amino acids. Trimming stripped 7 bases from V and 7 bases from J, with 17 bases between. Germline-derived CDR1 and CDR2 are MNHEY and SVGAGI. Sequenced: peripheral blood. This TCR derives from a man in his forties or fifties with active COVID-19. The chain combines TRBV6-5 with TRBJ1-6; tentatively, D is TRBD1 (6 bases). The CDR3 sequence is CASTMDSAGNSPLHF. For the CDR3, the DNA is TGTGCCAGCACTATGGACAGCGCTGGAAATTCACCCCTCCACTTT.